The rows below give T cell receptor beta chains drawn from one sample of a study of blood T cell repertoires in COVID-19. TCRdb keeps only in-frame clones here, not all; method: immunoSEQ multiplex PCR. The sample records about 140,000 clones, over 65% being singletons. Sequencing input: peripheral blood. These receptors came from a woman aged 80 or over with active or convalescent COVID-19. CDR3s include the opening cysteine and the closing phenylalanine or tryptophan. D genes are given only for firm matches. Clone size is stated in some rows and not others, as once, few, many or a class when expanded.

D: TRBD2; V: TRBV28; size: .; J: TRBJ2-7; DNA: TGTGCCAGCAGCCAAGGGACTAGCGGGGGGGCAGGAAGGGAGCAGTACTTC; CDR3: CASSQGTSGGAGREQYF
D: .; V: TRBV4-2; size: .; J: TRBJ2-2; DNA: TGTGCCAGCAGCCAGGCAGGGGAAACCGGGGAGCTGTTTTTT; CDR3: CASSQAGETGELFF
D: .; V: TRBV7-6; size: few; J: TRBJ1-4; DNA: TGTGCCAGCAGCTTAGGTGCGGGGTCAACTAATGAAAAACTGTTTTTT; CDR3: CASSLGAGSTNEKLFF
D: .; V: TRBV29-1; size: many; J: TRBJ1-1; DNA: TGCAGCGCTACAGGAACCTCCCTGAACACTGAAGCTTTCTTT; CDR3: CSATGTSLNTEAFF
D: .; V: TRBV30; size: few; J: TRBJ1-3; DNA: TGTGCCTGGAGCCCAGGGGACGGAAACACCATATATTTT; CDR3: CAWSPGDGNTIYF
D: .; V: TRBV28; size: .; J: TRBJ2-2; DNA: TGTGCCAGCAGGGGGAGCGGAGCCGGGGAGCTGTTTTTT; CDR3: CASRGSGAGELFF
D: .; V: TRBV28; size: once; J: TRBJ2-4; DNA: TGTGCCAGCAGTCCTCATGCGGCCAAAAACATTCAGTACTTC; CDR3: CASSPHAAKNIQYF
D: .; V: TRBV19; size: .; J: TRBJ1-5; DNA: TGTGCCAGTAGTTCCCAGGGGACCAGCAATCAGCCCCAGCATTTT; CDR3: CASSSQGTSNQPQHF
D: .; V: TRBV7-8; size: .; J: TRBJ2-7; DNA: TGTGCCAGCAGCTCCCAGCGACGCGAGCAGTACTTC; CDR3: CASSSQRREQYF
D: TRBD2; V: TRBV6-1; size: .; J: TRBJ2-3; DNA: TGTGCCAGCAGTGAAGCGAGACTAGCGGGGATGACTATAAATACGCAGTATTTT; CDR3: CASSEARLAGMTINTQYF
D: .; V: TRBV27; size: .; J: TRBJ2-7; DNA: TGTGCCAGCAGTTTCACGACCGGGGGTCTTGGCGACGAGCAGTACTTC; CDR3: CASSFTTGGLGDEQYF
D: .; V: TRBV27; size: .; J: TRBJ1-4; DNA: TGTGCCAGCAGCTCGACATACTCTAATGAAAAACTGTTTTTT; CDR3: CASSSTYSNEKLFF
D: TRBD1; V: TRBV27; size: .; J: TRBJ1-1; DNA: TGTGCCAGCAGTTCTCACCCCGGGACAGGGAACACTGAAGCTTTCTTT; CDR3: CASSSHPGTGNTEAFF
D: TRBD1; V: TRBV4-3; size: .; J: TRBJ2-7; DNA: TGCGCCAGCAGCCAAGATTCGGGGACTGGACAGGGGTACGAGCAGTACTTC; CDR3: CASSQDSGTGQGYEQYF
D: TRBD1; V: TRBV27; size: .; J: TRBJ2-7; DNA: TGTGCCAGCAGTTACAGGGGCCCCTACGAGCAGTACTTC; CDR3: CASSYRGPYEQYF
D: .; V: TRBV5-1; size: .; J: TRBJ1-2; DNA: TGCGCCAGCAGCTCCGGCGGGCGGGGCTACACCTTC; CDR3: CASSSGGRGYTF
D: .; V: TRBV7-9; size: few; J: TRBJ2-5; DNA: TGTGCCAGCAGGAGCATCGGGACATCGTACCAAGAGACCCAGTACTTC; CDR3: CASRSIGTSYQETQYF
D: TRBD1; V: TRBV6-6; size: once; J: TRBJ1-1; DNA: TGTGCCAGCAGTCCCCGGGACAGGGGTGGCACTGAAGCTTTCTTT; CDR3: CASSPRDRGGTEAFF
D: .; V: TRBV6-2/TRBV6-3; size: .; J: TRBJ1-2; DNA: TGTGCCAGCAGTTACTCGACAGGTCTTACGAAAAATGGCTACACCTTC; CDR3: CASSYSTGLTKNGYTF
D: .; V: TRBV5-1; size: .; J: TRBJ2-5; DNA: TGCGCCAGCAGCTTGGGGCCGCAAGAGACCCAGTACTTC; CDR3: CASSLGPQETQYF
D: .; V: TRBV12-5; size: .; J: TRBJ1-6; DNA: TGTGCTAGTGGTTTGGTAGGGGGAAAAGCTAATTCACCCCTCCACTTT; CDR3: CASGLVGGKANSPLHF
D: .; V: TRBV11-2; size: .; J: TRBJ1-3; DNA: TGTGCCAGCAGCAGGGGAGGGATTGGCTCTGGAAACACCATATATTTT; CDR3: CASSRGGIGSGNTIYF
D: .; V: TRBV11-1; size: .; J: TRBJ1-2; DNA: TGTGCCAGCAGCTTAGTCCGCGGGGGGCATGGCTACACCTTC; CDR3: CASSLVRGGHGYTF
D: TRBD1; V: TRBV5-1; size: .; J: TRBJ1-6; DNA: TGCGCCAGCAATACAGGGGGCGATAATTCACCCCTCCACTTT; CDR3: CASNTGGDNSPLHF
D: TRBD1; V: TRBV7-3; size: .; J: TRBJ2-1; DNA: TGTGCCAGCAGCCAACAGGTGACAGGGGATGAGCAGTTCTTC; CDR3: CASSQQVTGDEQFF
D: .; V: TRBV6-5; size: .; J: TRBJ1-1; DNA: TGTGCCAGCAGTTATCAGGCGAACACTGAAGCTTTCTTT; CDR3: CASSYQANTEAFF
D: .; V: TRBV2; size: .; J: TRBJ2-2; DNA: TGTGCCAGCACTTGGGGGGGCAACACCGGGGAGCTGTTTTTT; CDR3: CASTWGGNTGELFF
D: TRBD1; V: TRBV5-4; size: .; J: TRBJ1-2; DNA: TGTGCCAGCAGCCGTTGGACAGGGGGGAATTATGGCTACACCTTC; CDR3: CASSRWTGGNYGYTF
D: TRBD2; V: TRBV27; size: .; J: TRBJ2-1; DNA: TGTGCCAGCAGTTTAGGACTAGCGAACGGTGAGCAGTTCTTC; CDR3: CASSLGLANGEQFF
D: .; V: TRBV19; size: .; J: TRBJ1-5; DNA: TGTGCCAGTAGTCGAGGGTATAATCAGCCCCAGCATTTT; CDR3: CASSRGYNQPQHF
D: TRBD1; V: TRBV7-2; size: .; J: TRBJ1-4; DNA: TGTGCCAGCAGCATGGACAGGGGGGAACTGTTTTTT; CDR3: CASSMDRGELFF
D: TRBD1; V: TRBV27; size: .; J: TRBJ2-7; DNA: TGTGCCAGCAGTGCGATCTCGGGACAGCCCTATACCTACGAGCAGTACTTC; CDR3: CASSAISGQPYTYEQYF
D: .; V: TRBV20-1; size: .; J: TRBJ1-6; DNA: TGCAGTGCTAGTATCGGCAGGGAAGGGTCACCCCTCCACTTT; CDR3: CSASIGREGSPLHF
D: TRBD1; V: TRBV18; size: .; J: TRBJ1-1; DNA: TGTGCCAGCACAACTTCGGGACAGACGGAACGGGGAGCTTTCTTT; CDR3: CASTTSGQTERGAFF
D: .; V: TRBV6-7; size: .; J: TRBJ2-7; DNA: TGTGCCAGCAGTTACCGCCCGCGGAGGGCTTACTTCTACGAGCAGTACTTC; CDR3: CASSYRPRRAYFYEQYF
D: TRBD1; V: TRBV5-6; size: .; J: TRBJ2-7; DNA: TGTGCCAGCAGCTTTCCGGGACAGGGGTCCTACGAGCAGTACTTC; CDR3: CASSFPGQGSYEQYF
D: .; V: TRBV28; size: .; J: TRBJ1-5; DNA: TGTGCCAGCAGGGAAGCCGGGACAAAAAATCAGCCCCAGCATTTT; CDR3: CASREAGTKNQPQHF
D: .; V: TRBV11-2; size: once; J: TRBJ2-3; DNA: TGTGCCAGCAGCTTGGGGCTCAGCACAGATACGCAGTATTTT; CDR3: CASSLGLSTDTQYF
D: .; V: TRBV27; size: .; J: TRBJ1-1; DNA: TGTGCCAGCAGGATCGGGGGGTTGAACACTGAAGCTTTCTTT; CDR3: CASRIGGLNTEAFF
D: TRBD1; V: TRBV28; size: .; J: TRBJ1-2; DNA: TGTGCCAGCAGCCCCGGACAGGGGAGGAATGGCTACACCTTC; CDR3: CASSPGQGRNGYTF
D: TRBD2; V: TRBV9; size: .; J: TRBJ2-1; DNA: TGTGCCAGCAGCGTAGTCGGGGGGTTCTCCTACAATGAGCAGTTCTTC; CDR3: CASSVVGGFSYNEQFF
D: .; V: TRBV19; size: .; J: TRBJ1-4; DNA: TGTGCCAGTAGTATCCCCAGGGGAACTAATGAAAAACTGTTTTTT; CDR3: CASSIPRGTNEKLFF
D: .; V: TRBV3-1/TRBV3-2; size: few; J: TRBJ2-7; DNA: TGTGCCAGCAGCCAAGAGAGAGGGCGGGACTTAGTACACGAGCAGTACTTC; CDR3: CASSQERGRDLVHEQYF
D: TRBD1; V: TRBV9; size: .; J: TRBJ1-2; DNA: TGTGCCAGCAGCGTAGGGACAGGGGGCGACTATGGCTACACCTTC; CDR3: CASSVGTGGDYGYTF
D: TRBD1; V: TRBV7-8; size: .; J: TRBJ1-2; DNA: TGTGCCAGCAGCTTAGCCCAAGTTACAGGGGTAGCTAACTATGGCTACACCTTC; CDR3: CASSLAQVTGVANYGYTF